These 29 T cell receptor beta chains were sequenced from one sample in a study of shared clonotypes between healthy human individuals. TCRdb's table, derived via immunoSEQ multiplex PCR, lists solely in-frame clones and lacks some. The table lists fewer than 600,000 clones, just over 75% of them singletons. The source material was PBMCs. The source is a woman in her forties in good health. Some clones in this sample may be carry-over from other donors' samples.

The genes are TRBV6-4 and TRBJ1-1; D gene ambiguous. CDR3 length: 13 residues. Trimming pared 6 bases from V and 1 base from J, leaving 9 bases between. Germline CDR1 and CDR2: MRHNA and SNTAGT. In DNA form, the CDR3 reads TGTGCCAGCAGCGACCACGAGAACACTGAAGCTTTCTTT. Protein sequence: CASSDHENTEAFF.

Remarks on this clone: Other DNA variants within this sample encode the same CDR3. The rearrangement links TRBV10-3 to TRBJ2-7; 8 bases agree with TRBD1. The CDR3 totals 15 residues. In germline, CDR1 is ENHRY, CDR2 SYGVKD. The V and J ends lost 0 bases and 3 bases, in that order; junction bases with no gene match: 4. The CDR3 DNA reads TGTGCCATCAGTGAGTCATCAGGGGGCGGCTACGAGCAGTACTTC. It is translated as CAISESSGGGYEQYF.

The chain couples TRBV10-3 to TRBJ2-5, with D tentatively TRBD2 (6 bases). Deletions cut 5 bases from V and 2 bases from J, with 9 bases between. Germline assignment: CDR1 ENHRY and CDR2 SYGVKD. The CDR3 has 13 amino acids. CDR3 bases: TGTGCCATCAGTCGGGGACTTCAAGAGACCCAGTACTTC. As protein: CAISRGLQETQYF.

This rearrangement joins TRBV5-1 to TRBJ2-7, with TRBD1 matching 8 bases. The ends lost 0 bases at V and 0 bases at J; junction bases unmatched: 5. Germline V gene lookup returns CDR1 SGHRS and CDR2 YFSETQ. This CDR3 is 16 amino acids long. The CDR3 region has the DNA TGCGCCAGCAGCTTGGCGGGACAGGTTAGCTCCTACGAGCAGTACTTC. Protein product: CASSLAGQVSSYEQYF.

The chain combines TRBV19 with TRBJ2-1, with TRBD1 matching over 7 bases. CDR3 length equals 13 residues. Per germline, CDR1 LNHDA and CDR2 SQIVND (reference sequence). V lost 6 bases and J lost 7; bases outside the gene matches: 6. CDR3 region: CASSADRENEQFF. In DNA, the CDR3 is TGTGCCAGTAGCGCCGACAGGGAGAATGAGCAGTTCTTC.

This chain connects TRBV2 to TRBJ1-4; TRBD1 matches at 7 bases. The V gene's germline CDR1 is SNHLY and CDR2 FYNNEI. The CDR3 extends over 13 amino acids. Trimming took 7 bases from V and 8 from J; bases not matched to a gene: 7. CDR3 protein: CASKNRGSEKLFF. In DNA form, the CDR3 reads TGTGCCAGCAAGAACAGGGGCTCCGAAAAACTGTTTTTT.

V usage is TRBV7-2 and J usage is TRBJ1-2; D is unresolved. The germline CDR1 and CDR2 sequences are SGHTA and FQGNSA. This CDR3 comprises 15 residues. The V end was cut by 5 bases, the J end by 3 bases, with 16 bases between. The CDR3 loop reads CASSKAGGSDYGYTF. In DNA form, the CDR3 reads TGTGCCAGCAGCAAAGCAGGAGGGTCGGACTATGGCTACACCTTC.

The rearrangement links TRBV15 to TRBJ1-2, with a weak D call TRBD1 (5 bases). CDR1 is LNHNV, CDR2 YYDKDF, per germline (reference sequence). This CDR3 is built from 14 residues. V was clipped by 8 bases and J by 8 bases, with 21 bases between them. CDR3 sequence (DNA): TGTGCCACCTGTCGCGGGGCAGGCAGTCTGGGCTACACCTTC. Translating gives CATCRGAGSLGYTF.

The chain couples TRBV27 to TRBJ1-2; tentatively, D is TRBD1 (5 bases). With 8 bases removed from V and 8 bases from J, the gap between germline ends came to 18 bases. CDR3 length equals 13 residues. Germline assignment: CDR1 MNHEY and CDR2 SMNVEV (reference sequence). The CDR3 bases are TGTGCCAGCGGGACGGCGGGTGTCTACGGCTACACCTTC. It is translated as CASGTAGVYGYTF.

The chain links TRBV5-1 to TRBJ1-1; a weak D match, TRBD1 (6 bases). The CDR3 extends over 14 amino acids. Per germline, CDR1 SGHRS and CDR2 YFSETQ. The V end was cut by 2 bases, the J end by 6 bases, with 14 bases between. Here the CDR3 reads CASSFVQGGSEAFF. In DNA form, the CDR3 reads TGCGCCAGCAGCTTCGTACAGGGCGGGTCTGAAGCTTTCTTT.

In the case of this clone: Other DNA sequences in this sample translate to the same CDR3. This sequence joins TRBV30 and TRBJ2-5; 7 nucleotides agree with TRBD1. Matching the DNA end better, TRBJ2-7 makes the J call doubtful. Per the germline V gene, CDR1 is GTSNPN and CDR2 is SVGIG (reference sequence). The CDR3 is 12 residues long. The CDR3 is CAWTGGSYEQYF. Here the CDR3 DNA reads TGTGCCTGGACAGGGGGCTCCTACGAGCAGTACTTC.

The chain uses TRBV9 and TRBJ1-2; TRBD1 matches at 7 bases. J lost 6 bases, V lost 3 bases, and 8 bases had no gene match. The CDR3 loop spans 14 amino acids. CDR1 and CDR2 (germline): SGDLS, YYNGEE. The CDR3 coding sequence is TGTGCCAGCAGCGCCCGTGACAGGGAGGATGGCTACACCTTC. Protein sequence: CASSARDREDGYTF.

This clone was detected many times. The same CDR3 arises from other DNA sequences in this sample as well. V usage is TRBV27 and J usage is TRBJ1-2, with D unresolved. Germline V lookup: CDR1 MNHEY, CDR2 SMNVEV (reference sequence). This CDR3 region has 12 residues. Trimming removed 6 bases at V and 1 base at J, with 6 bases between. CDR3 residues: CASRGGNYGYTF. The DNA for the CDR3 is TGTGCCAGCAGGGGCGGTAACTATGGCTACACCTTC.

CDR3 protein: CASTPFADTQYF. The CDR3 nucleotides read TGTGCCAGCACCCCGTTCGCAGATACGCAGTATTTT. This chain uses TRBV11-2 with TRBJ2-3; D is undetermined. V dropped 7 bases and J dropped 4 bases, with 9 bases sitting between them. The CDR3 spans 12 residues. Looked up from germline, CDR1 is SGHAT and CDR2 is FQNNGV.

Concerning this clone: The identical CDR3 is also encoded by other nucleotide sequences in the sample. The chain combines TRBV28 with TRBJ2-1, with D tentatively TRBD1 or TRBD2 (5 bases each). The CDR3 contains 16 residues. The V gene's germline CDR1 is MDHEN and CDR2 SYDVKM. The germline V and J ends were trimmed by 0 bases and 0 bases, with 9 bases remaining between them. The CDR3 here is CASSLWRGSSYNEQFF. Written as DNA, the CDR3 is TGTGCCAGCAGTTTATGGAGGGGAAGCTCCTACAATGAGCAGTTCTTC.

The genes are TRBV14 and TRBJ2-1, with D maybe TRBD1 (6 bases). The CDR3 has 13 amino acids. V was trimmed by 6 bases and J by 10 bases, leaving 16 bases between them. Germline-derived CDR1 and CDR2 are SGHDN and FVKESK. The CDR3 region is CASRGQARGEQFF. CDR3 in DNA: TGTGCCAGCAGGGGACAAGCTAGGGGCGAGCAGTTCTTC.

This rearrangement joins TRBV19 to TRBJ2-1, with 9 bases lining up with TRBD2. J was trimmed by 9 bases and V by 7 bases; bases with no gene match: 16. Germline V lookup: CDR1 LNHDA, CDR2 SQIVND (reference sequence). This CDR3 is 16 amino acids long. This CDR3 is CASTQSSLAGFGEQFF. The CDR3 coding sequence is TGTGCCAGTACCCAAAGCTCCCTAGCGGGATTTGGTGAGCAGTTCTTC.

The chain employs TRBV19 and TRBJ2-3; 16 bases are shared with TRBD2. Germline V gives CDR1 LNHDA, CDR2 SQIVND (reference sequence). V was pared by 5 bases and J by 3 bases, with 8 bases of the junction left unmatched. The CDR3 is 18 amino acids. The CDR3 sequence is CASSWMGLAGGPTDTQYF. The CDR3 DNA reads TGTGCCAGTAGTTGGATGGGACTAGCGGGAGGGCCTACAGATACGCAGTATTTT.

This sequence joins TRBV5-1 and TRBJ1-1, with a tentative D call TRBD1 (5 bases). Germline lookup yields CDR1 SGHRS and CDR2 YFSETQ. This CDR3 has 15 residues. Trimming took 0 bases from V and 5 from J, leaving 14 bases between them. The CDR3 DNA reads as TGCGCCAGCAGCTTGGAAGGCAGTGGGGGGACTGAAGCTTTCTTT. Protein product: CASSLEGSGGTEAFF.

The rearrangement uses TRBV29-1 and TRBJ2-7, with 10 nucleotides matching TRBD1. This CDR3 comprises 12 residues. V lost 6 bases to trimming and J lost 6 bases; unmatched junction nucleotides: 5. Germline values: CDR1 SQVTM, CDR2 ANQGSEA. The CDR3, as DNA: TGCAGCGTGCCGGGACAGGGGCGCGAGCAGTACTTC. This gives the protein CSVPGQGREQYF.

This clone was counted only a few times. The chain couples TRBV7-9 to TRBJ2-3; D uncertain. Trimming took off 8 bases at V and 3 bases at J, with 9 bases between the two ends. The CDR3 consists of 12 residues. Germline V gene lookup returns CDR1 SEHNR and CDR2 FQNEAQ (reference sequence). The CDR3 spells CASGTQTDTQYF. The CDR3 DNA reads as TGTGCCAGCGGAACTCAGACAGATACGCAGTATTTT.

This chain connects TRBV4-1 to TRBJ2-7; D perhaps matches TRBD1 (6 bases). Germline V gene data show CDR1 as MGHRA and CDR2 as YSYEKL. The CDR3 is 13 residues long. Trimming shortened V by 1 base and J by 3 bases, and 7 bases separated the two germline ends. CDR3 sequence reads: CASSQARGYEQYF. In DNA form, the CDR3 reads TGCGCCAGCAGCCAAGCCAGGGGCTACGAGCAGTACTTC.

CDR3 amino acids: CAISEGWGGSTDTQYF. The DNA of the CDR3 is TGTGCCATCAGTGAAGGTTGGGGCGGGAGCACAGATACGCAGTATTTT. The chain recombines TRBV10-3 with TRBJ2-3, with D tentatively TRBD1 or TRBD2 (5 bases each). With 3 bases removed from V and 0 bases from J, the gap between germline ends came to 13 bases. CDR1 and CDR2 from the germline V gene are ENHRY and SYGVKD. CDR3 length equals 16 residues.

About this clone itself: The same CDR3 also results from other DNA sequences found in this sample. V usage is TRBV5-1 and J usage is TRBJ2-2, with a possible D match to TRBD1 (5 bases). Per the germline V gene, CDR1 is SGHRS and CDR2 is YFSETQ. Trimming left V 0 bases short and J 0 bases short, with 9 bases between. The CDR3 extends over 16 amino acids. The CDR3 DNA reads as TGCGCCAGCAGCTTGGTTCTGGGGCCGAACACCGGGGAGCTGTTTTTT. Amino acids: CASSLVLGPNTGELFF.

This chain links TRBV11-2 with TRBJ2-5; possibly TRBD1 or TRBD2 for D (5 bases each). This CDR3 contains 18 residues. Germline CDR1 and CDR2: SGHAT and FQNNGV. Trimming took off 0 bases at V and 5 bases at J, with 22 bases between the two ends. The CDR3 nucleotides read TGTGCCAGCAGCTTAGATCCGCCTAACGGGGCAGTCTTGGAGACCCAGTACTTC. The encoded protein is CASSLDPPNGAVLETQYF.

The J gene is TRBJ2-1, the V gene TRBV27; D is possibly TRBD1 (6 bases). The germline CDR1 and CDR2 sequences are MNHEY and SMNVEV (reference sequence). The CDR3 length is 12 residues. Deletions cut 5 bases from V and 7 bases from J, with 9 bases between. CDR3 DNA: TGTGCCAGCAGTATTGACAGGAATGAGCAGTTCTTC. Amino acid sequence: CASSIDRNEQFF.

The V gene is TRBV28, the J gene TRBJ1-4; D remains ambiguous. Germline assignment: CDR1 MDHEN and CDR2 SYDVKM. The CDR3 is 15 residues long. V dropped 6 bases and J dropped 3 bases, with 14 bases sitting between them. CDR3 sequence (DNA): TGTGCCAGCAGCACGGGCACGACATCTAATGAAAAACTGTTTTTT. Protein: CASSTGTTSNEKLFF.

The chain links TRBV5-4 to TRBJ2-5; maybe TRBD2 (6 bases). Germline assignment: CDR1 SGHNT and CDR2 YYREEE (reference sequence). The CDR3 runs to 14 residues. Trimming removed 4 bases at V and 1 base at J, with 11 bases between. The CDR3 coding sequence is TGTGCCAGCAGCGGACGGACTACCCAAGAGACCCAGTACTTC. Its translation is CASSGRTTQETQYF.

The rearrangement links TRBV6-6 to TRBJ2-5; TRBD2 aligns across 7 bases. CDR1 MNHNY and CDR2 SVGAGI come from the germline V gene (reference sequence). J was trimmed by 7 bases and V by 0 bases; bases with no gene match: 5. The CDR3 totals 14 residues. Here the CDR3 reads CASSYSTSAGTQYF. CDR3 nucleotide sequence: TGTGCCAGCAGTTACTCTACTAGCGCGGGGACCCAGTACTTC.